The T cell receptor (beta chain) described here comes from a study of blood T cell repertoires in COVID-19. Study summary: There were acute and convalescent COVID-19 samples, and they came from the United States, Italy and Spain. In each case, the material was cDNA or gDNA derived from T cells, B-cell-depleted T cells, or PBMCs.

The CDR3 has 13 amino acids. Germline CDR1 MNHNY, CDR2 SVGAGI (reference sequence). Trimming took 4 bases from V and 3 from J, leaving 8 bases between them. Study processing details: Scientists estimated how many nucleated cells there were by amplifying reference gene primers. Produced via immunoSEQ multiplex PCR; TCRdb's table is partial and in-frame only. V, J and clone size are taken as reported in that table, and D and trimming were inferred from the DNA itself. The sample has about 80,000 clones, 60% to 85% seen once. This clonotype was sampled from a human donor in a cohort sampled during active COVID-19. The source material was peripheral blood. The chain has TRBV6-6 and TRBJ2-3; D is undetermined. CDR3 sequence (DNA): TGTGCCAGCAGTTCGGTCAGGACAGATACGCAGTATTTT. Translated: CASSSVRTDTQYF.